This T cell receptor beta chain was found in a study of glioma-infiltrating T cells. The iRepertoire nested amplicon-rescue multiplex PCR amplified TCR alpha and beta CDR3s from RNA. TCRdb called the multiplex PCR reads again in MiXCR, with one record for every CDR3 protein. Of a few hundred thousand distinct CDR3 sequences in the sample, around 38% are singletons; the top ten hold around 12%. CDR1 and CDR2 from the germline V gene are KGHDR and SFDVKD. This CDR3 has 16 amino acids. As to this clonotype: A read error may account for a junction end that differs from germline.

The sample consisted of glioma tissue, nonneoplastic brain tissue, or PBMCs (not recorded which). This receptor was obtained from a human donor with low-grade glioma or glioblastoma, undergoing nonglioma brain surgery, or in good health (not recorded which). The chain couples TRBV24-1 to TRBJ2-5, with a possible D match to TRBD2 (6 bases). This chain's CDR3 is CTTSDFSRPGGETQYF. In nucleotides, the CDR3 is TGTACCACCAGTGATTTTAGTCGCCCCGGGGGAGAGACCCAGTACTTC.